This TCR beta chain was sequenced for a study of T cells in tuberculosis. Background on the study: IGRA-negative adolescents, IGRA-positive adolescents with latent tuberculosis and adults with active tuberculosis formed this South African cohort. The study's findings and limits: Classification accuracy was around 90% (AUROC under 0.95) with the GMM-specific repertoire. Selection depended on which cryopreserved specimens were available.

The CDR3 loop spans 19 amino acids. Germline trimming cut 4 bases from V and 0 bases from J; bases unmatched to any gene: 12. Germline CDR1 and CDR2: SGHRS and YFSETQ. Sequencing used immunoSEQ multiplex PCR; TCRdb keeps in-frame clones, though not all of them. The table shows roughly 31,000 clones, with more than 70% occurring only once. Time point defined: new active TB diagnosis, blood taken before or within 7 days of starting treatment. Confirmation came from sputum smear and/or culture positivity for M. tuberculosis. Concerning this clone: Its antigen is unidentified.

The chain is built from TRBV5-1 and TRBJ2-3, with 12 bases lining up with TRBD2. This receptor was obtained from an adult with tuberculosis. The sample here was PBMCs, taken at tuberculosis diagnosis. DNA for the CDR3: TGCGCCAGCAGCCCCCTGACTAGCGGGAGACCGGTTAGCACAGATACGCAGTATTTT. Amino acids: CASSPLTSGRPVSTDTQYF.